These 26 T cell receptor beta chains share one sample of origin, sequenced in a study of cytomegalovirus exposure and HLA in healthy donors. The PCR employed 60 Vbeta primers together with 13 Jbeta primers. The method was immunoSEQ multiplex PCR; TCRdb's version includes in-frame clones alone and lacks a portion of them. The sample has some 190,000 clones; about 80% are singletons. Sequencing was done on a sample of PBMCs. The receptors come from a woman aged 40 to 49 in good health and CMV-seronegative.

V usage is TRBV18 and J usage is TRBJ2-1; 7 positions match TRBD1. Looked up from germline, CDR1 is KGHSH and CDR2 is LQKENI. J was trimmed by 0 bases and V by 4 bases; bases with no gene match: 3. CDR3 length equals 15 residues. Here the CDR3 reads CASSLDRVSYNEQFF. The CDR3 DNA reads as TGTGCCAGCTCACTCGACAGGGTCTCCTACAATGAGCAGTTCTTC.

The chain links TRBV19 to TRBJ2-7; 8 positions agree with TRBD1. The V gene end was trimmed by 4 bases and the J gene end by 3 bases; junction bases not matched to a gene: 8. The length of the CDR3 is 15 residues. Per the germline V gene, CDR1 is LNHDA and CDR2 is SQIVND (reference sequence). In DNA, the CDR3 is TGTGCCAGTAGTACTCAAGGACAGGGAGGCTACGAGCAGTACTTC. Protein sequence: CASSTQGQGGYEQYF.

The chain employs TRBV5-4 and TRBJ1-3, with 12 bases identical to TRBD1. The CDR3 is 15 amino acids. Trimming cost V 4 bases and J 9 bases; bases outside gene matches: 8. Germline V gene data show CDR1 as SGHNT and CDR2 as YYREEE (reference sequence). The CDR3 here is CASSIRGGQGATIYF. DNA for the CDR3: TGTGCCAGCAGCATCCGGGGGGGACAGGGGGCCACCATATATTTT.

The chain combines TRBV7-9 with TRBJ2-1; D is perhaps TRBD2 (6 bases). There are 16 residues in the CDR3. From germline, CDR1 is SEHNR and CDR2 FQNEAQ (reference sequence). V lost 4 bases and J lost 8, with 21 bases in between. The chain's CDR3 is CASSSDQGGLGDEQFF. CDR3 coding DNA: TGTGCCAGCAGCTCGGACCAGGGAGGCCTCGGAGATGAGCAGTTCTTC.

This sequence joins TRBV10-2 and TRBJ2-3; 7 nucleotides align to TRBD1. The junction had 6 bases not matched to a gene; V was cut back by 5 bases and J by 4 bases. Germline CDR1 reads WSHSY; CDR2 reads SAAADI. This CDR3 region has 14 residues. DNA for the CDR3: TGCGCCAGCAGTAGGACAGGAGAGGCAGATACGCAGTATTTT. Encoded protein: CASSRTGEADTQYF.

The chain uses TRBV19 and TRBJ1-5, with no clear D. Germline CDR1 LNHDA, CDR2 SQIVND (reference sequence). V was cut by 3 bases and J by 12 bases, with 12 bases left in between. The CDR3 has 12 residues. The CDR3 DNA is TGTGCCAGTAGTATTCAAGGCGGGCTCCAGCATTTT. Translation: CASSIQGGLQHF.

This clone occurred a few times. The gene calls are TRBV14 and TRBJ2-1; D not certain. The CDR3 is 13 residues long. V dropped 0 bases and J dropped 3 bases, with 3 bases sitting between them. CDR1 SGHDN and CDR2 FVKESK come from the germline V gene. The CDR3 protein is CASSQDRYNEQFF. CDR3 nucleotide sequence: TGTGCCAGCAGCCAAGATCGCTACAATGAGCAGTTCTTC.

This clone showed up just a few times. V usage is TRBV27 and J usage is TRBJ1-2; no reliable D call. Trimming removed 6 bases at V and 4 bases at J, with 15 bases between. This CDR3 is built from 14 residues. Germline CDR1 reads MNHEY; CDR2 reads SMNVEV (reference sequence). The CDR3 nucleotides are TGTGCCAGCAGCCCCCGGGAGCCCGCCTATGGCTACACCTTC. Amino acid sequence: CASSPREPAYGYTF.

The V call is TRBV7-9, the J call TRBJ2-7; 15 bases align to TRBD2. The germline V gene has CDR1 SEHNR and CDR2 FQNEAQ (reference sequence). This CDR3 region has 16 residues. Trimming cost V 2 bases and J 7 bases; bases outside gene matches: 6. The CDR3 reads CASSLISGLAGGEQYF. In DNA, the CDR3 is TGTGCCAGCAGCTTAATCAGCGGACTAGCGGGAGGGGAGCAGTACTTC.

V is TRBV19 and J is TRBJ1-1, with D tentatively TRBD1 (5 bases). Between the trimmed V and J ends, which lost 4 bases and 0 bases, there was a span of 15 bases. The CDR3 sequence is 16 residues long. CDR1 LNHDA and CDR2 SQIVND come from the germline V gene (reference sequence). CDR3 sequence reads: CASSTRQTRMNTEAFF. Here the CDR3 DNA reads TGTGCCAGTAGTACGAGACAGACCAGAATGAACACTGAAGCTTTCTTT.

The gene calls are TRBV5-1 and TRBJ2-1, with 7 nucleotides matching TRBD2. V was pared by 0 bases and J by 10 bases, with 13 bases of the junction left unmatched. Germline CDR1 SGHRS, CDR2 YFSETQ. The CDR3 is 16 residues long. The CDR3 nucleotides read TGCGCCAGCAGCTTGGGTCCTAGCGGCCAATCCGAGGAGCAGTTCTTC. Its translation: CASSLGPSGQSEEQFF.

The CDR3 bases are TGTGCCAGCAGCCTAAAAACAGGGGGCGGCACTGAAGCTTTCTTT. As protein: CASSLKTGGGTEAFF. The chain recombines TRBV7-2 with TRBJ1-1; 9 nucleotides match TRBD1. There are 15 residues in the CDR3. Looked up from germline, CDR1 is SGHTA and CDR2 is FQGNSA. With V trimmed by 5 bases and J by 4 bases, 8 bases remained unmatched.

The chain recombines TRBV11-2 with TRBJ2-2; 7 bases match TRBD1. The trim removed 5 bases at V and 4 bases at J, leaving 10 bases unmatched. Per the germline V gene, CDR1 is SGHAT and CDR2 is FQNNGV. The CDR3 consists of 16 residues. The CDR3 DNA sequence: TGTGCCAGCAGCCAAACAGGGGTCGTCGGCACCGGGGAGCTGTTTTTT. It translates to CASSQTGVVGTGELFF.

The chain combines TRBV7-3 with TRBJ2-1, with 8 positions matching TRBD1. The CDR3 is 14 residues long. The V segment lost 4 bases and the J segment 3 bases; nucleotides outside the gene matches: 2. Germline values: CDR1 SGHTA, CDR2 FQGTGA. The CDR3 region has the DNA TGTGCCAGCAGCTCAACAGGGGGCTACAATGAGCAGTTCTTC. Translating it yields CASSSTGGYNEQFF. Full variable domain (missing parts from reference TRBV7-3 and TRBJ2-1): GAGVSQTPSNKVTEKGKYVELRCDPISGHTALYWYRQSLGQGPEFLIYFQGTGAADDSGLPNDRFFAVRPEGSVSTLKIQRTERGDSAVYLCASSSTGGYNEQFFGPGTRLTVL.

The genes are TRBV19 and TRBJ1-2; the D gene is possibly TRBD1 (6 bases). Germline CDR1 reads LNHDA; CDR2 reads SQIVND (reference sequence). Trimming took 9 bases from V and 2 from J, leaving 10 bases between them. The CDR3 is made up of 12 amino acids. The CDR3 sequence is CASTQGNYGYTF. The CDR3, as DNA: TGTGCCAGCACACAGGGAAACTATGGCTACACCTTC.

This clone showed up just once. This chain links TRBV5-1 with TRBJ2-1; 9 nucleotides align to TRBD2. Trimming cost V 4 bases and J 8 bases; bases outside gene matches: 10. The CDR3 loop spans 15 amino acids. Germline CDR1 reads SGHRS; CDR2 reads YFSETQ. The CDR3 bases are TGCGCCAGCAGCGTGCGGGAGGGCCGGCGGGATGAGCAGTTCTTC. Protein sequence: CASSVREGRRDEQFF. Full variable domain (rest looked up from reference TRBV5-1 and TRBJ2-1): KAGVTQTPRYLIKTRGQQVTLSCSPISGHRSVSWYQQTPGQGLQFLFEYFSETQRNKGNFPGRFSGRQFSNSRSEMNVSTLELGDSALYLCASSVREGRRDEQFFGPGTRLTVL.

V and J are TRBV14 and TRBJ2-7; D remains ambiguous. This CDR3 region has 14 residues. Per germline, CDR1 SGHDN and CDR2 FVKESK. V was shortened by 0 bases and J by 0 bases, with 6 bases between the two germline ends. The CDR3 DNA follows: TGTGCCAGCAGCCAAGAGGTGAGCTCCTACGAGCAGTACTTC. Its protein is CASSQEVSSYEQYF.

This sequence joins TRBV9 and TRBJ2-3, with TRBD1 identical over 7 bases. V was pared by 3 bases and J by 0 bases, with 4 bases of the junction left unmatched. There are 15 residues in the CDR3. From germline, CDR1 is SGDLS and CDR2 YYNGEE. The CDR3 region is CASSDRGPSTDTQYF. CDR3 DNA sequence: TGTGCCAGCAGCGACAGGGGTCCTAGCACAGATACGCAGTATTTT.

CDR3 loop: CASSPGGGRVFSNTEAFF. The CDR3 DNA sequence: TGCGCCAGCAGCCCCGGTGGAGGGAGGGTTTTTTCGAACACTGAAGCTTTCTTT. The rearrangement uses TRBV5-1 and TRBJ1-1; D unclear. The germline gives CDR1 SGHRS, CDR2 YFSETQ. With 4 bases removed from V and 1 base from J, the gap between germline ends came to 23 bases. There are 18 residues in the CDR3. Variable domain in full (rest from reference TRBV5-1 and TRBJ1-1): KAGVTQTPRYLIKTRGQQVTLSCSPISGHRSVSWYQQTPGQGLQFLFEYFSETQRNKGNFPGRFSGRQFSNSRSEMNVSTLELGDSALYLCASSPGGGRVFSNTEAFFGQGTRLTVV.

The chain joins TRBV28 to TRBJ2-7; a possible D gene is TRBD2 (5 bases). CDR1 is MDHEN, CDR2 SYDVKM, per germline. V was clipped by 4 bases and J by 3 bases, with 10 bases between them. This CDR3 region has 13 residues. CDR3 sequence reads: CASSSPSSYEQYV. The CDR3 DNA sequence: TGTGCCAGCAGTTCTCCTAGCAGCTACGAGCAGTACGTC.

V gene TRBV29-1 combines with J gene TRBJ2-1; no reliable D call. The CDR3 runs to 13 residues. Germline-derived CDR1 and CDR2 are SQVTM and ANQGSEA. The V gene lost 2 bases and the J gene lost 4 bases, with 9 bases spanning the gap. This chain's CDR3 is CSVELIEYNEQFF. DNA for the CDR3: TGCAGCGTTGAACTGATCGAGTACAATGAGCAGTTCTTC.

The chain uses TRBV11-1 and TRBJ1-1; no clear D gene. Germline lookup yields CDR1 SGHAT and CDR2 FQDESV (reference sequence). V lost 5 bases and J lost 10, with 17 bases in between. This CDR3 is 13 amino acids long. DNA for the CDR3: TGTGCCAGCAGCGCCCAGCGGACCAATAGAGCTTTCTTT. Its protein product is CASSAQRTNRAFF.

J is TRBJ2-3 and V is TRBV5-6; 7 positions match TRBD1. Germline CDR1 is SGHDT and CDR2 is YYEEEE. Unmatched junction bases numbered 6, after V lost 3 bases and J lost 2 bases. The CDR3 sequence is 15 residues long. The CDR3 DNA reads as TGTGCCAGCAGCTCCCTTACAGGGGACACAGATACGCAGTATTTT. Its protein is CASSSLTGDTDTQYF.

This clone has just one count. CDR3: CASSTQWARYEQYV. The CDR3 DNA reads as TGTGCCAGCAGCACACAGTGGGCCCGCTACGAGCAGTACGTC. J is TRBJ2-7 and V is TRBV7-8; D unresolved. The V end lost 5 bases, the J end lost 3 bases, and 14 bases lay between the germline ends. CDR1 is SGHVS, CDR2 FQNEAQ, per germline. This CDR3 has 14 residues.

V usage is TRBV4-3 and J usage is TRBJ1-1; tentative D call: TRBD1 (6 bases). Germline CDR1 reads LGHNA; CDR2 reads YSLEER. CDR3 length: 13 amino acids. The germline V and J ends were trimmed by 3 bases and 11 bases, with 16 bases remaining between them. CDR3 residues: CASSQNRAGGAFF. For the CDR3, the DNA is TGCGCCAGCAGCCAGAACAGGGCGGGGGGCGCTTTCTTT.

This clone has just a few counts. The genes are TRBV9 and TRBJ2-1, with a tentative D call TRBD2 (5 bases). Germline V CDR1 and CDR2: SGDLS, YYNGEE. V shed 4 bases and J shed 6 bases, with 17 bases lying between them. This CDR3 contains 15 residues. Here the CDR3 DNA reads TGTGCCAGCAGCCCCTCAGCGGTCATGTCCAATGAGCAGTTCTTC. Its translation is CASSPSAVMSNEQFF. The variable domain in full, with the rest retrieved from reference TRBV9 and TRBJ2-1, is DSGVTQTPKHLITATGQRVTLRCSPRSGDLSVYWYQQSLDQGLQFLIQYYNGEERAKGNILERFSAQQFPDLHSELNLSSLELGDSALYFCASSPSAVMSNEQFFGPGTRLTVL.